The entry below gives a single T cell receptor (beta chain) sequence along with its context. Its antigen is unidentified. A read error may account for a junction end that differs from germline. There were TCR beta CDR3 regions amplified from RNA transcripts. HTBI primers were the set used in a first-round RT-PCR of the TCR CDR3. TCRdb used MiXCR to reprocess the multiplex PCR reads, holding one entry per CDR3 protein. The sample has hundreds of thousands of distinct CDR3 sequences, just over 35% seen once. These data are taken from a study of T cells in Graves' hyperthyroidism and ophthalmopathy. Notes on the study in general: Clonotypes that were expanded in thyroid above 0.001 mostly appeared in blood too.

Hyperthyroidism of Graves' type that showed no ophthalmopathy progression within 18 months was stable. The CDR3 has 15 residues. Germline loops: CDR1 SGHTA, CDR2 FQGNSA. Sequenced material: blood. This receptor was taken from a woman between 40 and 50 years old with Graves' hyperthyroidism. This chain joins TRBV7-2 and TRBJ2-7, with D unresolved. The CDR3 region has the DNA TGTGCCAGCAGCTTAGAGGCACTCGTCGCCTACGGGCAGTACTTC. Residues: CASSLEALVAYGQYF.